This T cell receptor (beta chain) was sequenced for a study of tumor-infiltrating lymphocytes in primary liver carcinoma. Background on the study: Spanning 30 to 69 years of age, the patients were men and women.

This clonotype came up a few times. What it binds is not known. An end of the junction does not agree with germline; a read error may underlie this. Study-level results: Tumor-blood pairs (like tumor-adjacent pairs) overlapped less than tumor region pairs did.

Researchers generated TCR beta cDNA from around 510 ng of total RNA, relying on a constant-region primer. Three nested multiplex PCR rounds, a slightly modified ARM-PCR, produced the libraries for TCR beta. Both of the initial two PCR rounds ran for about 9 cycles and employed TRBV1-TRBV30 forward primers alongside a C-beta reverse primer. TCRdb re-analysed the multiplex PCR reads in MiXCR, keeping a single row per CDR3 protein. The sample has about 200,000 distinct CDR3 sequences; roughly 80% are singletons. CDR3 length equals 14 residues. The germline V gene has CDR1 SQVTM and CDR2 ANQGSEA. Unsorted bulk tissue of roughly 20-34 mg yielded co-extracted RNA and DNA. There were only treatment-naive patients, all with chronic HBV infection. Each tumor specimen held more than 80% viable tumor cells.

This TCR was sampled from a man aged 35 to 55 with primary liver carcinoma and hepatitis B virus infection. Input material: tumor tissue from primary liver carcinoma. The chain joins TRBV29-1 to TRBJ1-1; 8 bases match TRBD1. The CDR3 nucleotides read TGCAGTGTTGAGTCGGGACAGGTGAACACTGAAGTTTTCTTT. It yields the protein CSVESGQVNTEVFF.